The next 23 T cell receptor beta chains were all read from a single sample in a study of graft-versus-host responses after intestinal transplantation. These receptors lack a known antigen. Sequencing was performed with immunoSEQ multiplex PCR; in TCRdb, only in-frame clones are kept and a portion is missing. The table shows 90,000 to 95,000 clones, with roughly 93% occurring only once. Sequencing was performed on unstimulated CD8+ T cells sorted from spleen or lymph node cells, taken before intestinal transplant. The receptors come from a human donor who received an intestinal transplant.

This clone was observed once. This sequence joins TRBV27 and TRBJ2-7; TRBD1 matches 9 bases. V gave up 4 bases and J gave up 3 bases; unmatched junction bases: 7. Germline V gives CDR1 MNHEY, CDR2 SMNVEV (reference sequence). The CDR3 sequence is 15 residues long. The CDR3 region has the DNA TGTGCCAGCAGTTCACCGGGACAGGGACTCTACGAGCAGTACTTC. Its protein product is CASSSPGQGLYEQYF.

In its sample, this clone was seen once. The chain employs TRBV13 and TRBJ2-1; 13 bases fit TRBD2. Germline CDR1 reads PRHDT; CDR2 reads FYEKMQ (reference sequence). The trim removed 4 bases at V and 3 bases at J, leaving 3 bases unmatched. The CDR3 covers 16 residues. The CDR3 loop reads CASSSTSGGIYNEQFF. DNA of the CDR3: TGTGCCAGCAGCTCGACTAGCGGGGGGATCTACAATGAGCAGTTCTTC. The full variable domain, its missing parts supplied by reference TRBV13 and TRBJ2-1, is AAGVIQSPRHLIKEKRETATLKCYPIPRHDTVYWYQQGPGQDPQFLISFYEKMQSDKGSIPDRFSAQQFSDYHSELNMSSLELGDSALYFCASSSTSGGIYNEQFFGPGTRLTVL.

The J gene is TRBJ1-5, the V gene TRBV28, with 7 bases that match TRBD1. This CDR3 contains 14 residues. V trimming: 2 bases; J trimming: 2 bases; junction bases outside the gene matches: 0. The germline V gene encodes CDR1 MDHEN and CDR2 SYDVKM. CDR3 DNA: TGTGCCAGCAGTTTAAGGGGGCGCAATCAGCCCCAGCATTTT. This translates into CASSLRGRNQPQHF. The complete variable domain, with remaining parts taken from reference TRBV28 and TRBJ1-5, reads DVKVTQSSRYLVKRTGEKVFLECVQDMDHENMFWYRQDPGLGLRLIYFSYDVKMKEKGDIPEGYSVSREKKERFSLILESASTNQTSMYLCASSLRGRNQPQHFGDGTRLSIL.

V is TRBV19 and J is TRBJ2-7, with D possibly matching TRBD2 (5 bases). V lost 9 bases and J 7 bases, leaving 16 bases between the germline ends. Germline assignment: CDR1 LNHDA and CDR2 SQIVND (reference sequence). The CDR3 loop spans 12 amino acids. CDR3 DNA: TGTGCCAGCACCGGGATTCGAGGGGAGCAGTACTTC. Encoded protein: CASTGIRGEQYF.

This chain joins TRBV5-1 and TRBJ2-2; TRBD1 is a possible D gene (6 bases). The CDR3 spans 16 residues. Trimming left V 4 bases short and J 0 bases short, with 13 bases between. The germline CDR1 and CDR2 sequences are SGHRS and YFSETQ. CDR3: CASSLTGLANTGELFF. CDR3 in DNA: TGCGCCAGCAGCCTGACAGGCCTAGCGAACACCGGGGAGCTGTTTTTT. Based on the CDR3 plus reference TRBV5-1 and TRBJ2-2, the full variable domain is KAGVTQTPRYLIKTRGQQVTLSCSPISGHRSVSWYQQTPGQGLQFLFEYFSETQRNKGNFPGRFSGRQFSNSRSEMNVSTLELGDSALYLCASSLTGLANTGELFFGEGSRLTVL.

This rearrangement joins TRBV6-1 to TRBJ2-5, with 7 bases lining up with TRBD2. Germline V gene data show CDR1 as MNHNS and CDR2 as SASEGT. J was trimmed by 1 base and V by 3 bases; bases with no gene match: 5. The CDR3 is 15 residues long. CDR3 amino acids: CASSDGRDFQETQYF. The DNA for the CDR3 is TGTGCCAGCAGTGATGGGAGGGACTTCCAAGAGACCCAGTACTTC.

The rearrangement uses TRBV30 and TRBJ1-1; D gene unclear. V gave up 0 bases and J gave up 0 bases, with 8 bases separating them. Germline CDR1 reads GTSNPN; CDR2 reads SVGIG (reference sequence). The CDR3 sequence is 14 residues long. CDR3 loop: CAWSVGVMNTEAFF. The CDR3 DNA sequence: TGTGCCTGGAGTGTAGGAGTCATGAACACTGAAGCTTTCTTT.

This chain joins TRBV4-2 and TRBJ1-2; D gene unclear. Trimming took 2 bases from V and 4 from J, leaving 11 bases between them. In germline, CDR1 is LGHNA, CDR2 YNFKEQ. This CDR3 contains 14 residues. The CDR3 protein is CASSQISGPYGYTF. CDR3 nucleotide sequence: TGTGCCAGCAGCCAAATAAGCGGACCCTATGGCTACACCTTC.

The chain links TRBV30 to TRBJ2-7; possibly TRBD2 for D (5 bases). Germline assignment: CDR1 GTSNPN and CDR2 SVGIG (reference sequence). Trimming cost V 4 bases and J 6 bases, with 13 bases left between them. CDR3 size: 12 residues. CDR3 nucleotides: TGTGCCTGGAACGGGATGGGAGTCGAGCAGTACTTC. Translated, it gives CAWNGMGVEQYF. The variable domain in full, with the rest retrieved from reference TRBV30 and TRBJ2-7, is SQTIHQWPATLVQPVGSPLSLECTVEGTSNPNLYWYRQAAGRGLQLLFYSVGIGQISSEVPQNLSASRPQDRQFILSSKKLLLSDSGFYLCAWNGMGVEQYFGPGTRLTVT.

The V and J genes are TRBV5-6 and TRBJ2-1; TRBD1 agrees at 10 bases. The CDR3 is 14 residues long. Per the germline V gene, CDR1 is SGHDT and CDR2 is YYEEEE. The V and J ends lost 2 bases and 9 bases, in that order; junction bases with no gene match: 5. The CDR3 nucleotides are TGTGCCAGCAGCTTAGGGACAGGGGATTCTGAGCAGTTCTTC. Its translation is CASSLGTGDSEQFF.

V and J are TRBV19 and TRBJ2-1, with D perhaps matching TRBD2 (7 bases). This CDR3 has 15 amino acids. The germline V and J ends were trimmed by 3 bases and 7 bases, with 16 bases remaining between them. The germline V gene has CDR1 LNHDA and CDR2 SQIVND (reference sequence). The CDR3 sequence: CASSIGTGGGNEQFF. The CDR3 bases are TGTGCCAGTAGTATCGGTACGGGGGGCGGGAATGAGCAGTTCTTC. Complete variable domain (other parts from reference TRBV19 and TRBJ2-1): DGGITQSPKYLFRKEGQNVTLSCEQNLNHDAMYWYRQDPGQGLRLIYYSQIVNDFQKGDIAEGYSVSREKKESFPLTVTSAQKNPTAFYLCASSIGTGGGNEQFFGPGTRLTVL.

This chain connects TRBV10-3 to TRBJ2-7; D is possibly TRBD2 (6 bases). The V end was cut by 3 bases, the J end by 3 bases, with 12 bases between. CDR1 is ENHRY and CDR2 is SYGVKD in the germline V gene. The CDR3 totals 14 residues. CDR3 residues: CAISDPAGYYEQYF. The CDR3 DNA follows: TGTGCCATCAGTGACCCAGCGGGTTACTACGAGCAGTACTTC.

A few counts support this clone. The V gene is TRBV19, the J gene TRBJ2-5; D is perhaps TRBD2 (5 bases). Germline lookup yields CDR1 LNHDA and CDR2 SQIVND (reference sequence). V dropped 3 bases and J dropped 2 bases, with 16 bases sitting between them. This CDR3 comprises 16 residues. The CDR3 here is CASSIPPDRGQETQYF. DNA for the CDR3: TGTGCCAGTAGTATCCCCCCAGATCGGGGACAAGAGACCCAGTACTTC.

This clone occurred once. This rearrangement joins TRBV30 to TRBJ2-7, with 10 bases aligning to TRBD1. Trimming at V came to 5 bases and at J to 0 bases, leaving 16 bases not matched to a gene. The CDR3 totals 18 residues. The germline V gene encodes CDR1 GTSNPN and CDR2 SVGIG (reference sequence). The CDR3 loop is CAWEGVGGTGDLSYEQYF. The DNA for the CDR3 is TGTGCCTGGGAAGGGGTCGGAGGGACAGGGGACCTCTCCTACGAGCAGTACTTC.

The rearrangement uses TRBV11-2 and TRBJ2-3, with TRBD1 matching 7 bases. CDR1 and CDR2 (germline): SGHAT, FQNNGV. After removal of 0 bases from V and 6 bases from J, the junction contained 9 bases not matched to a gene. The length of the CDR3 is 16 residues. The DNA of the CDR3 is TGTGCCAGCAGCTTAGACCTAGGGGGCGGTTGGGATACGCAGTATTTT. This sequence encodes CASSLDLGGGWDTQYF.

This chain joins TRBV6-5 and TRBJ2-5; no clear D. There are 14 residues in the CDR3. The V gene's germline CDR1 is MNHEY and CDR2 SVGAGI. V lost 0 bases, J lost 1 base, and 6 bases lay in between. CDR3 nucleotide sequence: TGTGCCAGCAGTTACTCGACGGGCCAAGAGACCCAGTACTTC. Amino acids: CASSYSTGQETQYF.

The chain recombines TRBV30 with TRBJ2-3; 7 bases are shared with TRBD2. Germline CDR1 and CDR2: GTSNPN and SVGIG (reference sequence). V gave up 0 bases and J gave up 6 bases; unmatched junction bases: 3. The CDR3 consists of 13 residues. CDR3 DNA: TGTGCCTGGAGTGTATTGCGGGGGGATACGCAGTATTTT. Protein sequence: CAWSVLRGDTQYF.

The V gene is TRBV5-1, the J gene TRBJ2-7, with 8 bases identical to TRBD2. Germline V gene data show CDR1 as SGHRS and CDR2 as YFSETQ. The length of the CDR3 is 14 residues. Unmatched junction bases numbered 12, after V lost 6 bases and J lost 7 bases. The CDR3 DNA reads as TGCGCCAGCAAACCACCCGGGGGGGCGGATGAGCAGTACTTC. This codes for CASKPPGGADEQYF.

The CDR3 loop reads CASTETGLPSYEQYF. In nucleotides, the CDR3 is TGTGCCAGCACCGAAACAGGGCTGCCATCCTACGAGCAGTACTTC. The J gene is TRBJ2-7, the V gene TRBV5-6; TRBD1 is a possible D gene (6 bases). From germline, CDR1 is SGHDT and CDR2 YYEEEE. The V end was cut by 6 bases, the J end by 1 base, with 17 bases between. The CDR3 totals 15 residues.

A few counts support this clone. The chain is built from TRBV6-1 and TRBJ2-1; D gene uncertain. Between the trimmed V and J ends, which lost 7 bases and 8 bases, there was a span of 15 bases. The CDR3 totals 13 residues. CDR1 MNHNS and CDR2 SASEGT come from the germline V gene. For the CDR3, the DNA is TGTGCCAGCAAACCGGGTTTAGTGGATGAGCAGTTCTTC. Translating it yields CASKPGLVDEQFF.

The rearrangement links TRBV28 to TRBJ1-5; D gene uncertain. The CDR3 totals 13 residues. Per the germline V gene, CDR1 is MDHEN and CDR2 is SYDVKM. The V gene lost 3 bases and the J gene lost 4 bases, with 7 bases spanning the gap. The CDR3 DNA reads TGTGCCAGCAGTTTGACGGGGAATCAGCCCCAGCATTTT. Its protein is CASSLTGNQPQHF.

This sequence joins TRBV15 and TRBJ2-7, with 7 bases matching TRBD1. This CDR3 comprises 15 residues. V was clipped by 5 bases and J by 0 bases; unmatched bases: 7. Germline V CDR1 and CDR2: LNHNV, YYDKDF (reference sequence). Here the CDR3 DNA reads TGTGCCACCAGCCGAGGGACAGCCAGCTCCTACGAGCAGTACTTC. Translation: CATSRGTASSYEQYF. The full variable domain, completed using reference TRBV15 and TRBJ2-7, is DAMVIQNPRYQVTQFGKPVTLSCSQTLNHNVMYWYQQKSSQAPKLLFHYYDKDFNNEADTPDNFQSRRPNTSFCFLDIRSPGLGDTAMYLCATSRGTASSYEQYFGPGTRLTVT.

This clone was recorded a few times. The genes are TRBV10-3 and TRBJ1-1; D may be TRBD1 (6 bases). Per germline, CDR1 ENHRY and CDR2 SYGVKD. The CDR3 contains 11 residues. V was trimmed by 3 bases and J by 13 bases, leaving 12 bases between them. The CDR3 is CAISETSGVFF. CDR3 coding DNA: TGTGCCATCAGTGAAACTTCAGGGGTTTTCTTT.